Following are 21 T cell receptor beta chains from one sample sequenced in a study of CXCR3-negative and CXCR3-positive naive CD8 T cells. The authors prepared UMI-labeled TRB cDNA libraries by 5' RACE. TCRdb reprocessed the 5' RACE reads; each CDR3 protein has one entry and no DNA is given. The ten most abundant clones cover approximately 1.5% of a sample with 50,000 to 55,000 distinct CDR3 sequences. Sample: naive CXCR3- CD8+ T cells from blood. This sample's subset: CD45RO-CCR7+CD27+CD95- naive CD8+ T cells lacking CXCR3 (TNR3-). The receptors derive from a human donor in good health. Some clones in this sample may be carry-over from other donors' samples.

This chain links TRBV7-9 with TRBJ1-5. Germline lookup yields CDR1 SEHNR and CDR2 FQNEAQ (reference sequence). The CDR3 runs to 12 residues. The CDR3 is CASSLGNQPQHF.

The gene calls are TRBV5-1 and TRBJ2-7; the TCRdb D gene call, TRBD1, has no DNA to confirm it. This CDR3 contains 15 residues. The germline CDR1 and CDR2 sequences are SGHRS and YFSETQ. This CDR3 reads CASSLGQGPGYEQYF.

The chain joins TRBV15 to TRBJ2-3; TCRdb returns TRBD2, unconfirmable since there is no DNA. The CDR3 extends over 14 amino acids. Per germline, CDR1 LNHNV and CDR2 YYDKDF (reference sequence). The CDR3 sequence is CATSPWTETDTQYF.

The V and J genes are TRBV12-3 or TRBV12-4 and TRBJ1-1. The length of the CDR3 is 12 residues. CDR3 region: CASSLMFTEAFF.

V and J are TRBV7-9 and TRBJ2-1; TCRdb indicates TRBD2, and absent DNA this call remains unverified. The CDR3 runs 12 residues. CDR1 SEHNR and CDR2 FQNEAQ come from the germline V gene (reference sequence). CDR3 protein: CASSLGREGQFF.

V is TRBV5-1 and J is TRBJ2-7. Germline V lookup: CDR1 SGHRS, CDR2 YFSETQ. The CDR3 has 12 residues. CDR3 in amino acids: CASSLDAYEQYF.

The V and J genes are TRBV28 and TRBJ2-1; the D gene TCRdb calls, TRBD2, cannot be checked with no DNA. Per the germline V gene, CDR1 is MDHEN and CDR2 is SYDVKM. The CDR3 has 16 residues. CDR3 in amino acids: CASSFRGLTSYNEQFF.

The chain uses TRBV24-1 and TRBJ2-1; TCRdb gives TRBD1 as the D gene, but with no DNA this cannot be confirmed. This CDR3 contains 17 residues. Germline lookup yields CDR1 KGHDR and CDR2 SFDVKD. CDR3 residues: CATSDPEGQGTNNEQFF.

The CDR3: CASTPGGQETQYF. The rearrangement uses TRBV12-3 or TRBV12-4 and TRBJ2-5; the D call from TCRdb, TRBD1, cannot be confirmed without DNA. The CDR3 covers 13 residues.

The rearrangement joins TRBV10-3 to TRBJ2-1; TCRdb outputs TRBD1, but without DNA this stays unchecked. The CDR3 length is 17 residues. CDR1 and CDR2 from the germline V gene are ENHRY and SYGVKD. Here the CDR3 reads CAISESWTGSSYNEQFF.

The gene calls are TRBV3-1 and TRBJ2-1; TCRdb returns TRBD2, unconfirmable since there is no DNA. The CDR3 is made up of 19 amino acids. Per the germline V gene, CDR1 is LGHDT and CDR2 is YNNKEL (reference sequence). CDR3: CASSQGLAGFSSSYNEQFF.

This chain links TRBV6-5 with TRBJ2-3; TCRdb's D call of TRBD2 is untestable without DNA. This CDR3 is built from 17 residues. CDR1 MNHEY and CDR2 SVGAGI come from the germline V gene. The CDR3: CASSYSLAAVYTDTQYF.

J is TRBJ2-7 and V is TRBV5-1; as DNA is missing, the TRBD1 call by TCRdb cannot be tested. The germline CDR1 and CDR2 sequences are SGHRS and YFSETQ. This CDR3 has 13 amino acids. The CDR3 here is CASSLATGYEQYF.

V usage is TRBV11-2 and J usage is TRBJ1-1. The germline CDR1 and CDR2 sequences are SGHAT and FQNNGV. CDR3 size: 15 residues. CDR3 loop: CASRGGRAMNTEAFF.

The rearrangement uses TRBV5-4 and TRBJ2-7; the TCRdb D gene call, TRBD1, has no DNA to confirm it. The germline CDR1 and CDR2 sequences are SGHNT and YYREEE (reference sequence). CDR3 size: 14 residues. This CDR3 reads CASSSRDSSYEQYF.

The J gene is TRBJ1-1, the V gene TRBV12-3 or TRBV12-4; the TCRdb call, TRBD1, lacks DNA for checking. The CDR3 runs to 14 residues. CDR3 residues: CASSLPGPNTEAFF.

This chain connects TRBV6-5 to TRBJ2-5; TCRdb picks TRBD1, but there is no DNA to check that call. There are 14 residues in the CDR3. Germline V gene lookup returns CDR1 MNHEY and CDR2 SVGAGI. CDR3 protein: CASSETGLAETQYF.

The chain carries TRBV5-1 and TRBJ2-1. The CDR3 extends over 11 amino acids. Germline CDR1 reads SGHRS; CDR2 reads YFSETQ. This CDR3 reads CASSQSNEQFF.

The gene calls are TRBV29-1 and TRBJ1-2. The V gene's germline CDR1 is SQVTM and CDR2 ANQGSEA. This CDR3 has 14 amino acids. The CDR3 reads CSVEVQAGGYGYTF. The full variable domain, with the rest looked up from reference TRBV29-1 and TRBJ1-2, is SAVISQKPSRDICQRGTSLTIQCQVDSQVTMMFWYRQQPGQSLTLIATANQGSEATYESGFVIDKFPISRPNLTFSTLTVSNMSPEDSSIYLCSVEVQAGGYGYTFGSGTRLTVV.

The chain couples TRBV6-5 to TRBJ2-7; TCRdb's D call, TRBD2, is unchecked because there is no DNA. The CDR3 consists of 15 residues. Looked up from germline, CDR1 is MNHEY and CDR2 is SVGAGI. The CDR3 spells CASSYGAGPSYEQYF.

The chain has TRBV29-1 and TRBJ2-5; there is no DNA to check the TCRdb D call of TRBD1. CDR3 length: 17 amino acids. Germline CDR1 SQVTM, CDR2 ANQGSEA. This CDR3 reads CSATVNHGTDPQETQYF.